Described below is a single TCR beta chain sequence and its context. This clonotype appeared many times. It lacks a known antigen. Base quality data are lacking; no much larger clone is found one base away. Receptors were amplified or captured by 5' RACE. Instrument used: NextSeq 500. To correct for sequencing error and PCR bias, the TCR library protocol tagged individual cDNA molecules with unique molecular identifiers. Both TCR alpha and beta chains were sequenced, and tight co-correlation was observed between alpha and beta sequence abundances in each sample. The published analysis was carried out like this. Decombinator V4 was used to annotate TCR sequences for V gene, J gene and CDR3. Expanded TCRs were defined as changing significantly between any two time points under a Poisson model with p below 0.0001. TCR abundances were normalised to the total number of TCRs sequenced per sample and expressed as counts per million. MAIT TCRs were defined by TRAV1-2 paired with TRAJ12, TRAJ20 or TRAJ33, and iNKT TCRs by TRAV10 paired with TRAJ18. VDJdb, accessed 1 November 2021, was searched for CMV, EBV and SARS-CoV-2 annotated TCRs, excluding TCRs annotated for multiple antigens. TCRdb reprocessed the public reads (quality trimming at Q25 with fastp, clone calling with MiXCR) and kept in-frame beta chains. Rows with one shared CDR3 protein collapse into an entry with the most common genes and DNA. TCRdb, rather than the study authors, made the V and J calls. The sample includes tens of thousands of distinct CDR3 sequences, with over 4.5% observed a single time. Roughly 13% of the sample goes to the ten largest clones.

These data originate in a study of early T cells in non-severe SARS-CoV-2 infection (dated by TCRdb to the early 2020s). For context, the study as a whole: Because TCR sequencing was done on bulk RNA from unsorted whole blood, the alpha and beta chains could not be paired.

The full study reports these points: VDJdb matching was skewed toward anti-spike CD8 responses and likely underestimated virus-specific expansions by missing private and CD4 specificities.

The germline V gene provides CDR1 SGHTA and CDR2 FQGTGA. Including cysteine and phenylalanine, the CDR3 has 16 amino acids. Just the 48-base CDR3 DNA is kept, in frame starting at base 1. V lost 5 bases and J lost 6 bases; the stretch between them is 17 bases long. A case-control design nested within a healthcare worker cohort in London, UK, was used, with weekly nasopharyngeal swab PCR tests and blood sampling performed. Healthcare workers were enrolled in the week of the UK lockdown, from 23 to 31 March 2020, and were followed every week for up to roughly 16 weeks. Sequencing was carried out using whole blood. The TCR sequence derives from an adult who was a healthcare worker with PCR-confirmed SARS-CoV-2 infection or an uninfected control (not recorded which). Here the chain combines TRBV7-3 and TRBJ1-6; the D gene lacks a confident call. The DNA sequence reads TGTGCCAGCAGCGCCAACGGCCGATGGGTTAATTCACCCCTCCACTTT. This yields the protein CASSANGRWVNSPLHF.